The 22 T cell receptor beta chains listed next were all sequenced from one sample in a study of cytomegalovirus exposure and HLA in healthy donors. The PCR made use of 60 Vbeta and 13 Jbeta primers. TCRdb keeps only in-frame clones here, not all; method: immunoSEQ multiplex PCR. The sample has fewer than 250,000 clones, 70% to 90% seen once; the top ten hold over 1%. Sequenced: PBMCs. These receptors all stem from a human donor in good health.

J is TRBJ2-5 and V is TRBV4-1; D is perhaps TRBD1 (5 bases). With the DNA end fitting TRBJ2-7 better, the J assignment may be wrong. This CDR3 has 13 amino acids. Germline V gene lookup returns CDR1 MGHRA and CDR2 YSYEKL. CDR3: CASSQVAGPEQYF. The CDR3 DNA is TGCGCCAGCAGCCAAGTGGCAGGGCCCGAGCAGTACTTC.

The rearrangement links TRBV5-1 to TRBJ1-1; D might be TRBD1 (6 bases). The V end lost 0 bases, the J end lost 5 bases, and 11 bases lay between the germline ends. CDR3 size: 14 residues. The germline V gene encodes CDR1 SGHRS and CDR2 YFSETQ. CDR3 in DNA: TGCGCCAGCAGCTTGGCCTTGGGGGCAACTGAAGCTTTCTTT. Its translation is CASSLALGATEAFF.

V gene TRBV28 combines with J gene TRBJ2-3; 14 nucleotides match TRBD2. Germline V lookup: CDR1 MDHEN, CDR2 SYDVKM. J lost 4 bases, V lost 6 bases, and 6 bases had no gene match. The CDR3 totals 16 residues. CDR3: CASSTGTSGSPDTQYF. In DNA, the CDR3 is TGTGCCAGCAGCACCGGGACTAGCGGGAGCCCAGATACGCAGTATTTT. The full variable domain, its missing parts supplied by reference TRBV28 and TRBJ2-3, is DVKVTQSSRYLVKRTGEKVFLECVQDMDHENMFWYRQDPGLGLRLIYFSYDVKMKEKGDIPEGYSVSREKKERFSLILESASTNQTSMYLCASSTGTSGSPDTQYFGPGTRLTVL.

This clone was observed a single time. The CDR3 DNA reads TGTGCCAGCAGTTTGGGAGGGCCTTTAGAAGAGACCCAGTACTTC. Protein sequence: CASSLGGPLEETQYF. V is TRBV6-6 and J is TRBJ2-5; 7 bases are a match to TRBD2. Germline trimming cut 4 bases from V and 3 bases from J; bases unmatched to any gene: 8. The CDR3 spans 15 residues. In germline, CDR1 is MNHNY, CDR2 SVGAGI (reference sequence).

The genes are TRBV9 and TRBJ2-3; no firm D call. V was trimmed by 0 bases and J by 2 bases, leaving 7 bases between them. The V gene's germline CDR1 is SGDLS and CDR2 YYNGEE. The CDR3 consists of 14 residues. The CDR3 DNA reads TGTGCCAGCAGCGTAGATCCAGTCACAGATACGCAGTATTTT. It is translated as CASSVDPVTDTQYF.

The sample holds a few counts of this clone. The gene calls are TRBV7-9 and TRBJ2-7; perhaps TRBD2 as D (6 bases). With 1 base removed from V and 7 bases from J, the gap between germline ends came to 11 bases. This CDR3 spans 13 amino acids. Per germline, CDR1 SEHNR and CDR2 FQNEAQ (reference sequence). The CDR3 coding sequence is TGTGCCAGCAGCTTAGTCGAGGGAGGAGAGCAGTACTTC. Its protein product is CASSLVEGGEQYF. Drawing the rest from reference TRBV7-9 and TRBJ2-7, the complete variable domain is DTGVSQNPRHKITKRGQNVTFRCDPISEHNRLYWYRQTLGQGPEFLTYFQNEAQLEKSRLLSDRFSAERPKGSFSTLEIQRTEQGDSAMYLCASSLVEGGEQYFGPGTRLTVT.

The CDR3 bases are TGCAGCGTTGTACTACTCTTCTCCTACAATGAGCAGTTCTTC. Translated: CSVVLLFSYNEQFF. This chain uses TRBV29-1 with TRBJ2-1; no clear D. With 4 bases removed from V and 0 bases from J, the gap between germline ends came to 10 bases. Germline assignment: CDR1 SQVTM and CDR2 ANQGSEA. The CDR3 has 14 residues.

This rearrangement joins TRBV7-8 to TRBJ2-5, with D possibly TRBD2 on 7 matching bases. The germline CDR1 and CDR2 sequences are SGHVS and FQNEAQ. The V gene lost 5 bases and the J gene lost 5 bases, with 15 bases spanning the gap. The CDR3 runs to 14 residues. The CDR3 bases are TGTGCCAGCAGCCCCCTAGGGGGGGTGGAGACCCAGTACTTC. It codes for CASSPLGGVETQYF.

This chain uses TRBV7-6 with TRBJ2-2, with a tentative D call TRBD2 (5 bases). The CDR3 consists of 15 residues. Germline CDR1 SGHVS, CDR2 FNYEAQ. Trimming stripped 5 bases from V and 0 bases from J, with 10 bases between. CDR3 amino acids: CASSEQTTNTGELFF. CDR3 DNA: TGTGCCAGCAGCGAACAGACTACGAACACCGGGGAGCTGTTTTTT. Together with reference TRBV7-6 and TRBJ2-2, the CDR3 gives the full variable domain: GAGVSQSPRYKVTKRGQDVALRCDPISGHVSLYWYRQALGQGPEFLTYFNYEAQQDKSGLPNDRFSAERPEGSISTLTIQRTEQRDSAMYRCASSEQTTNTGELFFGEGSRLTVL.

CDR3 sequence (DNA): TGTGCCTGGAGTGCCGACAGGGCTGGCTACACCTTC. Translated: CAWSADRAGYTF. The chain carries TRBV30 and TRBJ1-2; 7 nucleotides align to TRBD1. The CDR3 runs 12 residues. V gave up 1 base and J gave up 7 bases; unmatched junction bases: 3. The germline V gene has CDR1 GTSNPN and CDR2 SVGIG (reference sequence).

The chain recombines TRBV2 with TRBJ1-2; no clear D gene. The CDR3 totals 15 residues. V gave up 3 bases and J gave up 4 bases, with 15 bases separating them. CDR1 and CDR2 (germline): SNHLY, FYNNEI. The CDR3 DNA is TGTGCCAGCAGTGAGACGGGATCCCCCATCTATGGCTACACCTTC. Amino acid sequence: CASSETGSPIYGYTF.

The chain links TRBV7-9 to TRBJ2-2, with 7 bases identical to TRBD2. V lost 5 bases and J lost 2; bases outside the gene matches: 2. The CDR3 loop spans 14 amino acids. Germline CDR1 SEHNR, CDR2 FQNEAQ (reference sequence). The chain's CDR3 is CASSREVNTGELFF. The CDR3 DNA is TGTGCCAGCAGCCGGGAGGTAAACACCGGGGAGCTGTTTTTT.

Regarding this clone: The sample carries other DNA sequences with the same CDR3. The V gene is TRBV7-9, the J gene TRBJ2-1; the match to TRBD2 covers 13 bases. J gave up 8 bases and V 5 bases, and 3 bases lay outside the gene matches. The germline gives CDR1 SEHNR, CDR2 FQNEAQ (reference sequence). The CDR3 covers 14 residues. This chain's CDR3 is CASSLGLAGDEQFF. The CDR3 DNA follows: TGTGCCAGCAGCCTCGGACTAGCGGGAGATGAGCAGTTCTTC. Variable domain in full (rest from reference TRBV7-9 and TRBJ2-1): DTGVSQNPRHKITKRGQNVTFRCDPISEHNRLYWYRQTLGQGPEFLTYFQNEAQLEKSRLLSDRFSAERPKGSFSTLEIQRTEQGDSAMYLCASSLGLAGDEQFFGPGTRLTVL.

The chain carries TRBV7-9 and TRBJ2-2; 7 nucleotides align to TRBD1. The CDR3 consists of 16 residues. V lost 2 bases, J lost 7 bases, and 10 bases stayed unmatched. Germline assignment: CDR1 SEHNR and CDR2 FQNEAQ (reference sequence). CDR3 nucleotide sequence: TGTGCCAGCAGCTTACTCGTGACAGGGCCCCACGGGGAGCTGTTTTTT. It is translated as CASSLLVTGPHGELFF. Looking up the rest from reference TRBV7-9 and TRBJ2-2 gives the full variable domain: DTGVSQNPRHKITKRGQNVTFRCDPISEHNRLYWYRQTLGQGPEFLTYFQNEAQLEKSRLLSDRFSAERPKGSFSTLEIQRTEQGDSAMYLCASSLLVTGPHGELFFGEGSRLTVL.

CDR3 loop: CASSSSGSPGEDTQYF. The CDR3 bases are TGTGCCAGCAGTTCAAGCGGGAGCCCCGGGGAAGATACGCAGTATTTT. The rearrangement links TRBV28 to TRBJ2-3; 8 bases align to TRBD2. With 4 bases clipped from V and 5 bases from J, the junction kept 11 bases outside the gene matches. The CDR3 covers 16 residues. From germline, CDR1 is MDHEN and CDR2 SYDVKM. Together with reference TRBV28 and TRBJ2-3, the CDR3 gives the full variable domain: DVKVTQSSRYLVKRTGEKVFLECVQDMDHENMFWYRQDPGLGLRLIYFSYDVKMKEKGDIPEGYSVSREKKERFSLILESASTNQTSMYLCASSSSGSPGEDTQYFGPGTRLTVL.

V gene TRBV18 combines with J gene TRBJ1-2; D possibly corresponds to TRBD1 (6 bases). The CDR3 loop spans 14 amino acids. The germline V gene has CDR1 KGHSH and CDR2 LQKENI. Trimming pared 3 bases from V and 0 bases from J, leaving 8 bases between. The chain's CDR3 is CASSPGQTNYGYTF. In DNA, the CDR3 is TGTGCCAGCTCACCTGGACAGACTAACTATGGCTACACCTTC.

J is TRBJ2-3 and V is TRBV28, with TRBD2 matching over 9 bases. Germline lookup yields CDR1 MDHEN and CDR2 SYDVKM. CDR3 length: 18 residues. The ends lost 6 bases at V and 4 bases at J; junction bases unmatched: 17. The CDR3 here is CASSPSPGAGGPADTQYF. The CDR3 DNA follows: TGTGCCAGCAGCCCCAGCCCCGGCGCGGGAGGGCCCGCAGATACGCAGTATTTT.

The chain is built from TRBV5-4 and TRBJ2-5, with D possibly TRBD1 on 5 matching bases. The V gene lost 6 bases and the J gene lost 5 bases, with 14 bases spanning the gap. Germline V gene lookup returns CDR1 SGHNT and CDR2 YYREEE (reference sequence). The CDR3 covers 13 residues. For the CDR3, the DNA is TGTGCCAGCACAAGTGGGGCTCGGGAGACCCAGTACTTC. Translation: CASTSGARETQYF.

The chain is built from TRBV7-9 and TRBJ2-1, with TRBD2 as a possible D gene (6 bases). Per germline, CDR1 SEHNR and CDR2 FQNEAQ (reference sequence). V was pared by 1 base and J by 7 bases, with 11 bases between. CDR3 length equals 14 residues. CDR3 DNA: TGTGCCAGCAGCTTAGACGGGAGATTGAATGAGCAGTTCTTC. Translation: CASSLDGRLNEQFF.

The chain links TRBV5-1 to TRBJ2-7, with a possible D match to TRBD1 (5 bases). The V end was cut by 4 bases, the J end by 7 bases, with 15 bases between. Germline V lookup: CDR1 SGHRS, CDR2 YFSETQ. The CDR3 runs 13 residues. The CDR3 spells CASSVDTLREQYF. CDR3 bases: TGCGCCAGCAGCGTGGACACCCTCAGGGAGCAGTACTTC.

The V and J genes are TRBV7-9 and TRBJ1-1, with 7 bases matching TRBD1. The germline CDR1 and CDR2 sequences are SEHNR and FQNEAQ (reference sequence). J gave up 5 bases and V 7 bases, and 10 bases lay outside the gene matches. The length of the CDR3 is 14 residues. CDR3 bases: TGTGCCAGCACTCGTGACAGGGAGACAACTGAAGCTTTCTTT. Protein: CASTRDRETTEAFF.

V usage is TRBV13 and J usage is TRBJ2-3; 10 bases line up with TRBD2. The V segment lost 4 bases and the J segment 2 bases; nucleotides outside the gene matches: 12. The germline CDR1 and CDR2 sequences are PRHDT and FYEKMQ (reference sequence). The CDR3 length is 18 residues. CDR3: CASSYKRLGLAFTDTQYF. As DNA, the CDR3 is TGTGCCAGCAGCTACAAGAGGCTGGGACTAGCGTTCACAGATACGCAGTATTTT.